These 19 T cell receptor beta chains were sequenced from one sample in a study of identical twins. TCRdb reprocessed the 5' RACE reads with MiXCR, giving one entry per CDR3 protein. The data hold under 350,000 distinct CDR3 sequences, with roughly 9% observed a single time. This sample also appeared in a second study, on yellow fever vaccine responses in identical twins.

The sample comprised CD8+ T cells sorted from blood. These receptors were taken from a woman younger than 35 in good health.

This chain links TRBV9 with TRBJ2-3; TRBD2 agrees at 11 bases. Germline CDR1 reads SGDLS; CDR2 reads YYNGEE. J lost 3 bases, V lost 3 bases, and 3 bases had no gene match. The CDR3 sequence is 15 residues long. CDR3 sequence reads: CASSALAGETDTQYF. The CDR3 DNA reads TGTGCCAGCAGCGCACTAGCGGGGGAAACAGATACGCAGTATTTT.

CDR3 coding DNA: TGTGCCAGCAGCGATCCTGGACGTTCGGGCACAGATACGCAGTATTTT. It yields the protein CASSDPGRSGTDTQYF. The V and J genes are TRBV7-9 and TRBJ2-3; D not resolved. Germline V lookup: CDR1 SEHNR, CDR2 FQNEAQ (reference sequence). This CDR3 comprises 16 residues. V was trimmed by 5 bases and J by 1 base, leaving 16 bases between them.

This clonotype has more than one count but fewer than ten. The chain recombines TRBV27 with TRBJ1-4, with D possibly TRBD1 on 5 matching bases. Trimming left V 7 bases short and J 7 bases short, with 16 bases between. Germline V lookup: CDR1 MNHEY, CDR2 SMNVEV (reference sequence). The CDR3 extends over 14 amino acids. CDR3 residues: CASTLGRGGEKLFF. The CDR3 DNA reads as TGTGCCAGCACCCTCGGGAGGGGTGGTGAAAAACTGTTTTTT.

The V call is TRBV11-2, the J call TRBJ1-2; TRBD1 is a possible D gene (6 bases). CDR3 length equals 12 residues. V lost 8 bases, J lost 2 bases, and 9 bases lay in between. The germline V gene has CDR1 SGHAT and CDR2 FQNNGV. DNA for the CDR3: TGTGCCAGCGAGCAGGGGAACTATGGCTACACCTTC. Encoded protein: CASEQGNYGYTF.

The genes are TRBV10-2 and TRBJ2-3, with D perhaps TRBD2 (5 bases). This CDR3 is built from 12 residues. Trimming shortened V by 8 bases and J by 6 bases, and 12 bases separated the two germline ends. Germline V gene lookup returns CDR1 WSHSY and CDR2 SAAADI. The CDR3: CASGGQADTQYF. CDR3 nucleotide sequence: TGCGCCAGCGGAGGTCAGGCCGATACGCAGTATTTT.

This clonotype was seen a handful of times. The chain couples TRBV24-1 to TRBJ2-1, with 11 bases matching TRBD1. CDR3 length: 13 amino acids. Germline trimming cut 9 bases from V and 7 bases from J; bases unmatched to any gene: 4. Germline-derived CDR1 and CDR2 are KGHDR and SFDVKD. The CDR3 loop is CATRGQGANEQFF. CDR3 sequence (DNA): TGTGCCACCCGTGGACAGGGGGCGAATGAGCAGTTCTTC.

The V gene is TRBV28, the J gene TRBJ2-7; 10 bases agree with TRBD1. Germline loops: CDR1 MDHEN, CDR2 SYDVKM. This CDR3 has 13 residues. Trimming cost V 7 bases and J 3 bases; bases outside gene matches: 3. The CDR3 sequence: CASKGTGDYEQYF. The CDR3 nucleotides read TGTGCCAGCAAAGGGACAGGGGACTACGAGCAGTACTTC.

This clonotype has a count of ten or more. Written as DNA, the CDR3 is TGTGCCAGCAGTTACCACGGACAGGAGGCTTTCTTT. Translation gives CASSYHGQEAFF. The V gene is TRBV6-5, the J gene TRBJ1-1, with TRBD1 identical over 7 bases. The CDR3 spans 12 residues. Losses at the gene ends were 2 bases for V and 11 bases for J; bases not matched to a gene: 5. Germline V gene data show CDR1 as MNHEY and CDR2 as SVGAGI.

The chain links TRBV24-1 to TRBJ2-5, with D unresolved. V was trimmed by 3 bases and J by 5 bases, leaving 12 bases between them. CDR3 size: 14 residues. Germline V gives CDR1 KGHDR, CDR2 SFDVKD. This chain's CDR3 is CATSDLSETETQYF. CDR3 coding DNA: TGTGCCACCAGTGATCTCAGTGAGACGGAGACCCAGTACTTC.

The chain joins TRBV12-3 or TRBV12-4 to TRBJ2-2; D is perhaps TRBD2 (5 bases). The CDR3 runs to 16 residues. V dropped 5 bases and J dropped 9 bases, with 22 bases sitting between them. The CDR3 reads CASSLTSLPPGWELFF. The CDR3 DNA reads as TGTGCCAGCAGTCTTACTAGTCTACCCCCGGGTTGGGAGCTGTTTTTT.

There are many counts of this clonotype. The chain is built from TRBV20-1 and TRBJ1-2; no definite D call. Germline CDR1 DFQATT, CDR2 SNEGSKA (reference sequence). The CDR3 extends over 13 amino acids. V lost 3 bases to trimming and J lost 0 bases, with 8 bases between them. CDR3 region: CSARYHANYGYTF. CDR3 sequence (DNA): TGCAGTGCTAGGTACCACGCTAACTATGGCTACACCTTC.

This clonotype has more than one count but fewer than ten. The rearrangement joins TRBV30 to TRBJ1-5, with 9 positions matching TRBD1. The CDR3 extends over 14 amino acids. V lost 5 bases and J lost 4; bases outside the gene matches: 6. Germline values: CDR1 GTSNPN, CDR2 SVGIG (reference sequence). The CDR3 loop is CAWGEGQGNQPQHF. The CDR3 coding sequence is TGTGCCTGGGGTGAAGGACAGGGGAATCAGCCCCAGCATTTT.

This clonotype has more than one count but fewer than ten. This sequence joins TRBV28 and TRBJ2-5, with a weak D call TRBD1 (6 bases). V lost 2 bases and J lost 0, with 13 bases in between. The CDR3 length is 16 residues. Germline V CDR1 and CDR2: MDHEN, SYDVKM. CDR3 loop: CASSLGTGWYQETQYF. In DNA, the CDR3 is TGTGCCAGCAGTTTAGGAACAGGGTGGTACCAAGAGACCCAGTACTTC. The full variable domain, completed using reference TRBV28 and TRBJ2-5, is DVKVTQSSRYLVKRTGEKVFLECVQDMDHENMFWYRQDPGLGLRLIYFSYDVKMKEKGDIPEGYSVSREKKERFSLILESASTNQTSMYLCASSLGTGWYQETQYFGPGTRLLVL.

In this sample, this clonotype turned up a few times. The rearrangement links TRBV7-8 to TRBJ2-3, with TRBD2 matching 8 bases. The ends lost 4 bases at V and 7 bases at J; junction bases unmatched: 10. CDR1 and CDR2 (germline): SGHVS, FQNEAQ. The CDR3 consists of 15 residues. DNA for the CDR3: TGTGCCAGCAGCTCCACTAGCGGAGGGCCGAATACGCAGTATTTT. Translating gives CASSSTSGGPNTQYF.

This clonotype turned up a few times. V gene TRBV11-2 combines with J gene TRBJ2-5; D gene ambiguous. Trimming left V 5 bases short and J 5 bases short, with 18 bases between. CDR1 SGHAT and CDR2 FQNNGV come from the germline V gene. CDR3 length: 15 amino acids. The CDR3 region is CASSLRSWVEETQYF. The DNA of the CDR3 is TGTGCCAGCAGCCTCCGGTCATGGGTAGAGGAGACCCAGTACTTC.

This clonotype has a handful of counts. V is TRBV6-5 and J is TRBJ2-1; D not certain. This CDR3 spans 13 amino acids. Trimming pared 2 bases from V and 4 bases from J, leaving 6 bases between. Germline V CDR1 and CDR2: MNHEY, SVGAGI. This chain's CDR3 is CASSYREYNEQFF. Written as DNA, the CDR3 is TGTGCCAGCAGTTACCGAGAGTACAATGAGCAGTTCTTC.

This clonotype was observed a handful of times. The genes are TRBV3-1 and TRBJ2-1, with D hard to call. Germline CDR1 reads LGHDT; CDR2 reads YNNKEL (reference sequence). The CDR3 extends over 13 amino acids. V was clipped by 1 base and J by 4 bases, with 5 bases between them. CDR3 sequence (DNA): TGTGCCAGCAGCCAAGCTAGATACAATGAGCAGTTCTTC. This codes for CASSQARYNEQFF.

This clonotype was picked up many times. The chain uses TRBV3-1 and TRBJ2-7; no firm D call. Trimming stripped 1 base from V and 0 bases from J, with 10 bases between. There are 15 residues in the CDR3. Germline V lookup: CDR1 LGHDT, CDR2 YNNKEL (reference sequence). CDR3 coding DNA: TGTGCCAGCAGCCAAGTTCCTATCGACTCCTACGAGCAGTACTTC. It specifies CASSQVPIDSYEQYF.

The chain employs TRBV13 and TRBJ2-1; the D is unclear. CDR1 and CDR2 (germline): PRHDT, FYEKMQ (reference sequence). This CDR3 contains 14 residues. V gave up 0 bases and J gave up 4 bases, with 7 bases separating them. CDR3 loop: CASSLGPQYNEQFF. In nucleotides, the CDR3 is TGTGCCAGCAGCTTAGGTCCCCAATACAATGAGCAGTTCTTC.